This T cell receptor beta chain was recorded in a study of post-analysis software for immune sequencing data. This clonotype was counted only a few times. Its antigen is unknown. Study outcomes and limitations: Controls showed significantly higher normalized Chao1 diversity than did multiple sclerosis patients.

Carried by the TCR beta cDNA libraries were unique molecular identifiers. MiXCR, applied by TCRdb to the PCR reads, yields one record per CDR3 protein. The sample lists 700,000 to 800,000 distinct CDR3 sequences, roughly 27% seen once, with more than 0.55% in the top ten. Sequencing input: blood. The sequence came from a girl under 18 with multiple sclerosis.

CDR3 loop: CSAILAGVLDTQYF. CDR3 coding DNA: TGCAGTGCCATACTAGCGGGGGTATTGGATACGCAGTATTTT. The chain joins TRBV20-1 to TRBJ2-3; 11 bases line up with TRBD2. Trimming removed 6 bases from V and 6 bases from J; junction bases left unmatched: 8. Germline lookup yields CDR1 DFQATT and CDR2 SNEGSKA (reference sequence). The CDR3 is made up of 14 amino acids.